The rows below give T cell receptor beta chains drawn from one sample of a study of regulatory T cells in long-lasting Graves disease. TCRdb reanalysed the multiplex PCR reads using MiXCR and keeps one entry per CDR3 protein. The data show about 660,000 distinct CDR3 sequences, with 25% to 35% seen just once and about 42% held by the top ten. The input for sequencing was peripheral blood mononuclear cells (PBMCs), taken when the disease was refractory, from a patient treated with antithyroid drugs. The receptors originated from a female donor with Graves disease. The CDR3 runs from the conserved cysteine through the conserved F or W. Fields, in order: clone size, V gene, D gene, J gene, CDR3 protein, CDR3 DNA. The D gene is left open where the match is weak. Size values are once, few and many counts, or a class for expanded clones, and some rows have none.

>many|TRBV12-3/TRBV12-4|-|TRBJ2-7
CASSLQQSYEQYF
TGTGCCAGCAGTTTGCAGCAGTCCTACGAGCAGTACTTC
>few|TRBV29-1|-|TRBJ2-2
CSGRTGRTGELFF
TGCAGCGGGAGGACGGGTCGGACCGGGGAGCTGTTTTTT
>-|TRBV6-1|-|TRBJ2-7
CASIDGSSYEQYF
TGTGCCAGCATCGACGGCAGCTCCTACGAGCAGTACTTC
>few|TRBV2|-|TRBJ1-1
CASMTAAANTEAFF
TGTGCCAGCATGACAGCAGCGGCGAACACTGAAGCTTTCTTT
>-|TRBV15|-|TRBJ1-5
CATSSDRSNQPQHF
TGTGCCACCAGCAGTGACAGGAGCAATCAGCCCCAGCATTTT
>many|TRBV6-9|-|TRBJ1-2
CASSYSNRATNYGYTF
TGTGCCAGCAGTTATTCGAACAGGGCTACGAACTATGGCTACACCTTC
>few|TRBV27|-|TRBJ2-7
CASSLNRYVSYEQYF
TGTGCCAGCAGTTTAAACCGATATGTCTCCTACGAGCAGTACTTC
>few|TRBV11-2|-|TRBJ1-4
CASSLVGGAVGEKLFF
TGTGCCAGCAGCTTAGTTGGCGGCGCTGTGGGTGAAAAACTGTTTTTT
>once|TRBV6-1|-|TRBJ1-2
CASSEAGGQRSNYGYTF
TGTGCCAGCAGTGAAGCGGGTGGGCAGCGCTCAAACTATGGCTACACCTTC
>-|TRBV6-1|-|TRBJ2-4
CASSGSGGNIQYF
TGTGCCAGCAGCGGGAGCGGCGGAAACATTCAGTACTTC
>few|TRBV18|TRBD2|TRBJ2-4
CASSPTSGRAANIQYF
TGTGCCAGCTCACCAACCAGCGGGAGGGCCGCGAACATTCAGTACTTC
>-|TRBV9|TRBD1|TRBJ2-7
CASSVVPGGVYEQYF
TGTGCCAGCAGCGTAGTTCCAGGGGGCGTCTACGAGCAGTACTTC
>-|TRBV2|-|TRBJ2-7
CASSERDRSSRYF
TGTGCCAGCAGTGAAAGAGACAGGTCTTCCCGGTACTTC
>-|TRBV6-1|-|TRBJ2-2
CASSRFTGSTGELFF
TGTGCCAGCAGTCGCTTTACAGGGTCCACCGGGGAGCTGTTTTTT
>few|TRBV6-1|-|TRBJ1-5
CASRPWAGDSNQPQHF
TGTGCCAGCAGGCCCTGGGCGGGGGATAGCAATCAGCCCCAGCATTTT
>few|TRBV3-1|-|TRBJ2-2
CASSQDDRRQSNTGELFF
TGTGCCAGCAGCCAAGATGATCGGAGACAATCGAACACCGGGGAGCTGTTTTTT
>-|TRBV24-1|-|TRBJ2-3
CATASASRDTQYF
TGTGCCACCGCCTCGGCTTCGAGAGATACGCAGTATTTT
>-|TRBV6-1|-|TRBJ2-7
CASSPGVPPEQYF
TGTGCCAGCAGCCCAGGGGTGCCCCCCGAGCAGTACTTC
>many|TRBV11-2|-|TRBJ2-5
CASSLGGGTQYF
TGTGCCAGCAGCCTCGGTGGCGGGACCCAGTACTTC
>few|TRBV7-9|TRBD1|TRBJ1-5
CASSRQGRGNPQHF
TGTGCCAGCAGTAGACAGGGGAGGGGAAATCCCCAGCATTTT
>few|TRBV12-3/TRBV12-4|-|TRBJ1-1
CASSFNRVTEAFF
TGTGCCAGCAGTTTTAACAGGGTCACTGAAGCTTTCTTT
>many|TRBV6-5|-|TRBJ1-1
CASSYETANTEAFF
TGTGCCAGCAGTTACGAGACAGCGAACACTGAAGCTTTCTTT
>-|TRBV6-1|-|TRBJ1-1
CASSDPSRLSNTEAFF
TGTGCCAGCAGCGATCCCTCACGGCTATCGAACACTGAAGCTTTCTTT
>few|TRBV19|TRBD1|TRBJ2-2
CASSFLSGGLTGELFF
TGTGCCAGTAGTTTCCTATCAGGGGGCCTCACCGGGGAGCTGTTTTTT
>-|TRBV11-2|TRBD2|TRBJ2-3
CASSLFVLAVRTDTQYF
TGTGCCAGCAGCTTATTTGTACTAGCGGTACGCACAGATACGCAGTATTTT
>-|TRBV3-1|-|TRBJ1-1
CASSQVGKKAFF
TGTGCCAGCAGCCAAGTGGGGAAGAAAGCTTTCTTT
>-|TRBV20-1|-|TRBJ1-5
CSARASGLRHQPQHF
TGCAGTGCTAGAGCCTCGGGACTACGCCATCAGCCCCAGCATTTT
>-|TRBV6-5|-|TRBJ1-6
CASSYGGADNSPLHF
TGTGCCAGCAGTTACGGGGGGGCCGATAATTCACCCCTCCACTTT
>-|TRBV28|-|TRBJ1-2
CASSLTARTSYGYTF
TGTGCCAGCAGTTTGACGGCCCGAACTTCTTATGGCTACACCTTC
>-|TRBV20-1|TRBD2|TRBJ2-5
CSAPLVWLAGGPAVDRETQYF
TGCAGTGCCCCTCTAGTTTGGCTAGCGGGAGGGCCAGCAGTAGATCGAGAGACCCAGTACTTC
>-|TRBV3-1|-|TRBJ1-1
CASRNGAGTEAFF
TGTGCCAGCAGAAACGGGGCAGGCACTGAAGCTTTCTTT
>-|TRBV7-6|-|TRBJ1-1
CASTPQGNTEAFF
TGTGCCAGTACCCCCCAAGGGAACACTGAAGCTTTCTTT
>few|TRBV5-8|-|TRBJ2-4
CASSLGTRDSQSIQYF
TGTGCCAGCAGCTTGGGGACCCGGGATTCCCAAAGCATTCAGTACTTC